These 8 T cell receptor beta chains share one sample of origin, sequenced in a study of control samples from healthy donors and cancer patients. Repertoires were generated with immunoSEQ multiplex PCR, while TCRdb's copy carries only in-frame clones and drops some. There are 65,000 to 80,000 clones in the sample; under 90% occur only once, and approximately 9.4% lies in the top ten. The sequenced sample consisted of PBMCs. The receptors were gathered from a woman aged 50 to 65 with colorectal cancer.

The rearrangement uses TRBV6-5 and TRBJ2-6; a weak D match, TRBD1 (5 bases). This CDR3 region has 15 residues. Germline-derived CDR1 and CDR2 are MNHEY and SVGAGI. V lost 6 bases and J 2 bases, leaving 11 bases between the germline ends. The chain's CDR3 is CASRSGKAGANVLTF. The CDR3 DNA reads TGTGCCAGCAGATCAGGGAAGGCTGGGGCCAACGTCCTGACTTTC.

J is TRBJ1-2 and V is TRBV7-2, with 9 bases aligning to TRBD1. The CDR3 spans 16 residues. CDR1 and CDR2 (germline): SGHTA, FQGNSA. J was trimmed by 2 bases and V by 3 bases; bases with no gene match: 7. Here the CDR3 reads CASSFPGQGSNYGYTF. Written as DNA, the CDR3 is TGTGCCAGCAGCTTCCCGGGACAGGGATCCAACTATGGCTACACCTTC.

The chain carries TRBV5-6 and TRBJ1-1; D is unresolved. CDR3 size: 11 residues. CDR1 is SGHDT, CDR2 YYEEEE, per germline. The V and J ends lost 0 bases and 4 bases respectively, with 1 base between them. DNA for the CDR3: TGTGCCAGCAGCTTGGTCACTGAAGCTTTCTTT. This codes for CASSLVTEAFF.

On this clone itself: In this CDR3 the conserved last residue, phenylalanine or tryptophan, is missing, so a read error is likely. The limits of the CDR3 on the DNA are not certain, so only TCRdb's listed CDR3 is given. The chain recombines TRBV7-4 with TRBJ1-2. Germline CDR1 reads SGHVT; CDR2 reads SQSDAQ. The CDR3 spans 8 amino acids, including both terminal residues. The CDR3 loop is CASSLGYI.

The V and J genes are TRBV27 and TRBJ1-2, with D possibly TRBD1 on 5 matching bases. Germline V lookup: CDR1 MNHEY, CDR2 SMNVEV (reference sequence). The CDR3 runs to 14 residues. V was cut by 7 bases and J by 3 bases, with 15 bases left in between. CDR3 in amino acids: CASKQWGTHYGYTF. In DNA, the CDR3 is TGTGCCAGCAAGCAGTGGGGGACCCACTATGGCTACACCTTC.

The V call is TRBV5-4, the J call TRBJ1-1; D ambiguous. The CDR3 loop spans 13 amino acids. Germline CDR1 and CDR2: SGHNT and YYREEE (reference sequence). Trimming stripped 2 bases from V and 1 base from J, with 6 bases between. CDR3: CASSFPANTEAFF. In nucleotides, the CDR3 is TGTGCCAGCAGCTTCCCGGCGAACACTGAAGCTTTCTTT. Drawing the rest from reference TRBV5-4 and TRBJ1-1, the complete variable domain is ETGVTQSPTHLIKTRGQQVTLRCSSQSGHNTVSWYQQALGQGPQFIFQYYREEENGRGNFPPRFSGLQFPNYSSELNVNALELDDSALYLCASSFPANTEAFFGQGTRLTVV.

This chain links TRBV7-9 with TRBJ2-6; 7 bases agree with TRBD1. The ends lost 4 bases at V and 1 base at J; junction bases unmatched: 7. Germline V CDR1 and CDR2: SEHNR, FQNEAQ (reference sequence). This CDR3 has 17 amino acids. CDR3 sequence reads: CASSSQGSRSGANVLTF. The CDR3 nucleotides are TGTGCCAGCAGCTCACAGGGGTCCCGATCTGGGGCCAACGTCCTGACTTTC.

The V gene is TRBV18, the J gene TRBJ1-3; 7 bases line up with TRBD1. The CDR3 consists of 16 residues. The junction had 8 bases not matched to a gene; V was cut back by 2 bases and J by 4 bases. CDR1 and CDR2 from the germline V gene are KGHSH and LQKENI. The CDR3 is CASSPTASGGGNTIYF. The CDR3 bases are TGTGCCAGCTCACCAACGGCGTCAGGGGGAGGAAACACCATATATTTT.